This T cell receptor beta chain was sequenced during a study of control samples from healthy donors and cancer patients. Trimming took off 4 bases at V and 3 bases at J, with 9 bases between the two ends. The CDR3 loop spans 13 amino acids. CDR1 is MGHDK, CDR2 SYGVNS, per germline. Sequencing used immunoSEQ multiplex PCR; TCRdb keeps in-frame clones, though not all of them. The table has some 140,000 clones, roughly 92% seen once. The rearrangement uses TRBV25-1 and TRBJ1-2, with unresolved D. The TCR sequence derives from a man younger than 40 in good health. Sequenced material: blood. The CDR3 DNA reads as TGTGCCAGCAGTGCCCAGGACTACTATGGCTACACCTTC. Amino acid sequence: CASSAQDYYGYTF.